A selection of T cell receptor beta chains follows, all from one sample in a study of T cells after somatic rescue of genetic block. Some clones are missing from TCRdb's copy, which holds only in-frame ones; the method was immunoSEQ multiplex PCR. The repertoire has roughly 71,000 clones, more than 75% of them found once; the top ten carry around 2.8%. The material sequenced was peripheral blood mononuclear cells (PBMCs). These receptors all come from a man aged 25 to 45. Both conserved end residues are part of each CDR3. The D gene is left open where the match is weak. Clone size is given for some rows only: seen once, a few or many times, or a class if the clone is expanded.

abundance,v_gene,d_gene,j_gene,CDR3nt,CDR3aa
.,TRBV21-1,.,TRBJ2-5,TGTGCCAGCAGCATTGGGGGATCCTTTCAAGAGACCCAGTACTTC,CASSIGGSFQETQYF
once,TRBV5-6,.,TRBJ1-1,TGTGCCAGCAGCTTGTCTGAGGGGCAAGCTTTCTTT,CASSLSEGQAFF
.,TRBV7-2,TRBD2,TRBJ2-3,TGTGCCAGCAGCTCCCGGGACTACCCCTACGGTACGCAGTATTTT,CASSSRDYPYGTQYF
.,TRBV28,.,TRBJ1-4,TGTGCCAGCAGTTTCTATACAACAACTAATGAAAAACTGTTTTTT,CASSFYTTTNEKLFF
.,TRBV30,.,TRBJ1-6,TGTGCCTGGGGTATCACTAGGTATAGATCACCCCTCCACTTT,CAWGITRYRSPLHF
.,TRBV11-2,.,TRBJ2-7,TGTGCCAGCAGCCCCGGGCTAGGCGGCTACGAGCAGTACTTC,CASSPGLGGYEQYF
.,TRBV9,.,TRBJ1-2,TGTGCCAGCAGCGGGGTTAATAACTATGGCTACACCTTC,CASSGVNNYGYTF
.,TRBV6-5,TRBD2,TRBJ2-5,TGTGCCAGCAGTTCGGGACTAGCGGTCCGGGAGACCCAGTACTTC,CASSSGLAVRETQYF
.,TRBV30,.,TRBJ1-3,TGTGCCTGGAGTGCCCGGGTCACCGGAAACACCATATATTTT,CAWSARVTGNTIYF
.,TRBV19,.,TRBJ2-6,TGTGCCAGTAGTATAGTGGGGGACCGACTTTCTGGGGCCAACGTCCTGACTTTC,CASSIVGDRLSGANVLTF
.,TRBV7-3,.,TRBJ2-3,TGTGCCAGCAGCTTAACGGGCCGGGCAACAGATACGCAGTATTTT,CASSLTGRATDTQYF
.,TRBV2,.,TRBJ1-1,TGTGCCAGTACTTTATGGCCGGGCACTGAAGCTTTCTTT,CASTLWPGTEAFF
once,TRBV7-9,.,TRBJ1-2,TGTGCCAGCAGCGCTGTAGGGGGGAGATTGTATGGCTACACCTTC,CASSAVGGRLYGYTF
.,TRBV6-6,TRBD2,TRBJ2-3,TGTGCCAGCAGGACGGGACTAGCGGGAGACACAGATACGCAGTATTTT,CASRTGLAGDTDTQYF
.,TRBV7-8,.,TRBJ2-4,TGTGCCAGCAGCGACCGACGGGTTCTCAAAAACATTCAGTACTTC,CASSDRRVLKNIQYF
.,TRBV11-2,TRBD2,TRBJ2-2,TGTGCCAGCAGGCCTAGCGGGAGTCTGGCCGGGGAGCTGTTTTTT,CASRPSGSLAGELFF
.,TRBV18,.,TRBJ1-1,TGTGCCAGCTCACCCAAGGCAGGCGAAACTGAAGCTTTCTTT,CASSPKAGETEAFF
.,TRBV6-5,TRBD1,TRBJ2-3,TGTGCCAGCAGTTACCAGGGACAGGCAGATACGCAGTATTTT,CASSYQGQADTQYF
once,TRBV15,.,TRBJ1-1,TGTGCCACCAGCAGAGATCCCCTGTGGGATGCTTTCTTT,CATSRDPLWDAFF
.,TRBV9,.,TRBJ2-7,TGTGCCAGCAGCGTACCCCAGGGGCCCTCTTATTACGAGCAGTACTTC,CASSVPQGPSYYEQYF
.,TRBV5-1,TRBD1,TRBJ1-1,TGCGCCAGCAGCCCGGGACAGCAGAACACTGAAGCTTTCTTT,CASSPGQQNTEAFF
.,TRBV6-6,.,TRBJ2-1,TGTGCCAGCAGTTCCGCGGTGGGCGATGAGCAGTTCTTC,CASSSAVGDEQFF
.,TRBV5-1,.,TRBJ1-5,TGCGCCAGCAGCTTGGACGGACAGCTGAATCAGCCCCAGCATTTT,CASSLDGQLNQPQHF
.,TRBV7-9,TRBD1,TRBJ2-7,TGTGCCAGCAGCCCCAGGGTTTGGGACAGGAGGATCTACGAGCAGTACTTC,CASSPRVWDRRIYEQYF
.,TRBV28,.,TRBJ2-3,TGTGCCAGCCGCGACGGTGCTAGCACAGATACGCAGTATTTT,CASRDGASTDTQYF
.,TRBV9,.,TRBJ2-5,TGTGCCAGCAGCGTCTTTGGGGCGGGGGAGACCCAGTACTTC,CASSVFGAGETQYF
.,TRBV6-1,.,TRBJ2-3,TGTGCCAGCAGTGAAGGGCAAGATACGCAGTATTTT,CASSEGQDTQYF
.,TRBV6-1,.,TRBJ1-3,TGTGCCAGCAGTGAAGGGGAATCCCCGTCGAACACCATATATTTT,CASSEGESPSNTIYF
.,TRBV15,TRBD1,TRBJ1-2,TGTGCCACCAGCCCAGCCGGGACAGGGGGCTCCTCGCTCTATGGCTACACCTTC,CATSPAGTGGSSLYGYTF
.,TRBV4-2,.,TRBJ2-5,TGTGCCAGCAGCCACGCTGGTGACGGGGGGCGGGAGACCCAGTACTTC,CASSHAGDGGRETQYF
.,TRBV9,.,TRBJ2-3,TGTGCCAGCAGCGTCCGGGGGATCACAGATACGCAGTATTTT,CASSVRGITDTQYF
.,TRBV13,.,TRBJ2-7,TGTGCCAGCAGCTTAGGGACAAGATACTACGAGCAGTACTTC,CASSLGTRYYEQYF
once,TRBV6-5,TRBD1,TRBJ2-3,TGTGCCAGCAGGGACAGGGGGGAAGATACGCAGTATTTT,CASRDRGEDTQYF
.,TRBV2,TRBD2,TRBJ2-7,TGTGCCTCCACTAGCGGGGGTATCTACGAGCAGTACTTC,CASTSGGIYEQYF
.,TRBV19,TRBD1,TRBJ2-1,TGTGCCAGTAGGCCGGGACAGAGCTCCTACAATGAGCAGTTCTTC,CASRPGQSSYNEQFF